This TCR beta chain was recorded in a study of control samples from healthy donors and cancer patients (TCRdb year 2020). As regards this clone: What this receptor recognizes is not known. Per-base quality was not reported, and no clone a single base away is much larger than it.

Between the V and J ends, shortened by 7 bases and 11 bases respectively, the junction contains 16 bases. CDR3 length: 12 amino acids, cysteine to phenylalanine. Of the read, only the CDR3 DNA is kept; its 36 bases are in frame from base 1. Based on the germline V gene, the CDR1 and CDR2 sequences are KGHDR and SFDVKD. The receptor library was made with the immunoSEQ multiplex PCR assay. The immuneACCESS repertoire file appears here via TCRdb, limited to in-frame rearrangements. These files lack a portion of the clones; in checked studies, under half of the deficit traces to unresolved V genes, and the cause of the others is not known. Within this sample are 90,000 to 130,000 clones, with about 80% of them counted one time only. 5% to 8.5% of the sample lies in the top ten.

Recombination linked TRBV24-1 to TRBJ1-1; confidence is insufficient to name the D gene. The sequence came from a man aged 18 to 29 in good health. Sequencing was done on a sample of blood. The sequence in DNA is TGTGCCACCAGCTCCCGGGCGGATGAGGCTTTCTTT. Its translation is CATSSRADEAFF.